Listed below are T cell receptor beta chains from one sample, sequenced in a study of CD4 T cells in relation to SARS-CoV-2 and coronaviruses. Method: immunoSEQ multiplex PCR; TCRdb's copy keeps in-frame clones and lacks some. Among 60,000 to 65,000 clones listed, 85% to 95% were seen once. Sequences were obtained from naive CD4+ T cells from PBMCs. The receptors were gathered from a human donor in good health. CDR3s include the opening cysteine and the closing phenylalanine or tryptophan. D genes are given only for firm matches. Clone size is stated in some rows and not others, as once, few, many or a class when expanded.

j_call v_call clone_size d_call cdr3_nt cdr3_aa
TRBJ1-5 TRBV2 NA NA TGTGCCAGCAGTGAGACAACTAGCAATCAGCCCCAGCATTTT CASSETTSNQPQHF
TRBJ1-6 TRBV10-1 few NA TGCGCCAGCAGTCCCGGGTCAGGGGTGAGTTCCCTCCACTTT CASSPGSGVSSLHF
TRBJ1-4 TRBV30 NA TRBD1 TGTGCCTGGGGAAAGACAGGGGAAAGTGAAAAACTGTTTTTT CAWGKTGESEKLFF
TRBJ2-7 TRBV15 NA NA TGTGCCACCAGCAGAGCGGAGGGGTACGAGCAGTACTTC CATSRAEGYEQYF
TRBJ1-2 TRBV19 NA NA TGTGCCAGTAGTATTAGCGAGTTTAACTATGGCTACACCTTC CASSISEFNYGYTF
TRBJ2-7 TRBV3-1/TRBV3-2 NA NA TGTGCCAGCAGCCGGGGGCCGACGGGACGAAGCTACGAGCAGTACTTC CASSRGPTGRSYEQYF
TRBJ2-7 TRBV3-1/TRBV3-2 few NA TGTGCCAGCAGCCAAGCCAACTACGAGCAGTACTTC CASSQANYEQYF
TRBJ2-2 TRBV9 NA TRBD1 TGTGCCAGCAAGCCTGAATTGACAGGGTTTTCCGGGGAGCTGTTTTTT CASKPELTGFSGELFF
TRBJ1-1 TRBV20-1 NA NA TGCAGTGCTATCCCCGGTGCTGAAGCTTTCTTT CSAIPGAEAFF
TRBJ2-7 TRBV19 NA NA TGTGCCAGTAGTAGTGGTGGTACCCCTCAATACGAGCAGTACTTC CASSSGGTPQYEQYF
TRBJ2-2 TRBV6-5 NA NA TGTGCCAGCAGTTATGGGGGGTTCGGCGGGGAGCTGTTTTTT CASSYGGFGGELFF
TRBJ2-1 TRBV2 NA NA TGTGCCAGCAGGGACCTAGAGAATGAGCAGTTCTTC CASRDLENEQFF
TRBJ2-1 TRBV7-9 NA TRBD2 TGTGCCAGCAGCTCGCGACGACTAGCGGGAGCTCGTAATGAGCAGTTCTTC CASSSRRLAGARNEQFF
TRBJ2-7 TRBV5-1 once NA TGCGCCAGCAGCCCCCCCGGGGGTGTTAACGAGCAGTACTTC CASSPPGGVNEQYF
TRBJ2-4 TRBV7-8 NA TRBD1 TGTGCCAGCAGCCCCAACGACAGGGTGAACATTCAGTACTTC CASSPNDRVNIQYF
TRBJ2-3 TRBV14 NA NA TGTGCCAGCAGCCAAGTTCGGGCGGCCTACACAGATACGCAGTATTTT CASSQVRAAYTDTQYF
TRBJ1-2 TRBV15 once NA TGTGCCACCAGCAGAGTTGTAGGGTTCGGCTACACCTTC CATSRVVGFGYTF
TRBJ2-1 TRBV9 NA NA TGTGCCAGCAGCGTAGGGCTAGAAGCTGTGAATGAGCAGTTCTTC CASSVGLEAVNEQFF
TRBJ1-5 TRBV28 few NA TGTGCCAGCACCAGGGGTCTTAATCAGCCCCAGCATTTT CASTRGLNQPQHF
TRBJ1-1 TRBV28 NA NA TGTGCCAGCAGTCCTGGGACCCCCTTATCGGAAGCTTTCTTT CASSPGTPLSEAFF
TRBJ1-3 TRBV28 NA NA TGTGCCAGCAGTCCCGACCGGTGGGCCTCTGGAAACACCATATATTTT CASSPDRWASGNTIYF
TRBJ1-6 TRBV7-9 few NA TGTGCCAGCAGCTTAGCGGTTGGCGGGGAGTCACCCCTCCACTTT CASSLAVGGESPLHF
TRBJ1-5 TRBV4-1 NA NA TGCGCCAGCAGCCACGGGGACAATCAGCCCCAGCATTTT CASSHGDNQPQHF
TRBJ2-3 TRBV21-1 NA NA TGTGCCAGCAGCGAAAGCCGTCCTTTAACAGGGGAAGCCACAGATACGCAGTATTTT CASSESRPLTGEATDTQYF
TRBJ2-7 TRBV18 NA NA TGTGCCAGCTCACCACGTGACAGGTTCATAGTAGACGAGCAGTACTTC CASSPRDRFIVDEQYF
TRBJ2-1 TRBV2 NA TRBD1 TGTGCCAGCAGACCTTTGACAGGGAGCTCCTACAATGAGCAGTTCTTC CASRPLTGSSYNEQFF
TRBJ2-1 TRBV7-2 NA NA TGTGCCAGCAGCTCGACGCCCCCCAATGAGCAGTTCTTC CASSSTPPNEQFF
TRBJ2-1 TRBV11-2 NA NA TGTGCCAGCAGCTTAGCTCTAGCGCGCAATGAGCAGTTCTTC CASSLALARNEQFF
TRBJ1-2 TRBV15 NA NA TGTGCCACCAGCAGAGATCTGGGGCAGTTCGGCTACACCTTC CATSRDLGQFGYTF
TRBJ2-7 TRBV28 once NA TGTGCCAGCAGTTTCCGGCAGACCCTTCCCGAGCAGTACTTC CASSFRQTLPEQYF
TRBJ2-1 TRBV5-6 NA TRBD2 TGTGCCAGCAACAAGATACTAGCGGGAGCGGGAAATGAGCAGTTCTTC CASNKILAGAGNEQFF